These T cell receptor beta chains were read from a single sample in a study of neurological immune-mediated disorders. TCRdb called the 5' RACE reads again in MiXCR, with one record for every CDR3 protein. Here the sample spans fewer than 110,000 distinct CDR3 sequences, more than 10% being singletons. The specimen sequenced was PBMCs. The receptor set was obtained from a female donor with HTLV-1-associated myelopathy (HAM/TSP). CDR3s leave out the opening cysteine and the closing phenylalanine or tryptophan. Each record gives: V gene, J gene, CDR3 protein.

>TRBV10-3|TRBJ2-2
AISESDRGRNTGELF
>TRBV7-8|TRBJ2-2
ASSSDLGALANTGELF
>TRBV7-9|TRBJ2-1
ASILGTVDEQF
>TRBV2|TRBJ1-1
ANSEGGQGWAF
>TRBV6-5|TRBJ1-2
ASRSPQGSSYGYT
>TRBV4-1|TRBJ2-1
ASERGGGDEQF
>TRBV9|TRBJ2-1
ASSVSTSAGLNEQF
>TRBV20-1|TRBJ1-3
SASRAGGNTIY
>TRBV20-1|TRBJ2-4
SARGRNIQY
>TRBV6-5|TRBJ2-7
ASSYSNSQGAHEQY
>TRBV20-1|TRBJ2-3
SAKFALLTDTQY
>TRBV12-3/TRBV12-4|TRBJ2-7
ASSLGNQYEQC
>TRBV20-1|TRBJ2-7
SARHPGYEQY
>TRBV6-5|TRBJ1-1
ASSYSYQGNTEAF
>TRBV10-3|TRBJ1-1
AISESTAEAF
>TRBV19|TRBJ2-2
ASSWIGELF
>TRBV5-1|TRBJ1-5
ASLGGFNQPQH
>TRBV4-1|TRBJ1-4
ASSYLRQLGDEKLF
>TRBV5-1|TRBJ2-2
ASSSTGDPGELF
>TRBV5-1|TRBJ2-2
ASRLGQGGTGELF
>TRBV5-1|TRBJ2-7
ASSPTPGTNPIEQY
>TRBV7-9|TRBJ2-7
ASSLAPGHWQY
>TRBV20-1|TRBJ1-2
SARDRGGPLYGYT
>TRBV15|TRBJ1-2
ATQAQGLVDGYT
>TRBV3-1|TRBJ2-7
ASSQARTTGVPFEQY
>TRBV4-1|TRBJ2-7
ASSQFGNRDSYEQY
>TRBV11-2|TRBJ2-1
ASPGGGSYNEQF
>TRBV20-1|TRBJ2-1
SASIAGGPLFEQF
>TRBV13|TRBJ2-7
ASSFGTAFREQY
>TRBV9|TRBJ1-6
ASSAQLGNSPLH
>TRBV7-3|TRBJ2-1
ASSFLAYNEQF
>TRBV20-1|TRBJ2-3
SASEEGRADTQY
>TRBV11-1|TRBJ2-7
ASSSLDRASYEQY
>TRBV20-1|TRBJ2-1
SVRTSGYYNEQF
>TRBV5-1|TRBJ2-3
ASSARSTDTQY
>TRBV5-1|TRBJ1-1
ASSLALTLNTEAF
>TRBV7-9|TRBJ2-7
ASSLAYGLSYEQY
>TRBV28|TRBJ2-1
ASSDLGRGGHGNEQF
>TRBV6-5|TRBJ1-2
ASRAGTAINYGYT
>TRBV20-1|TRBJ2-1
SARTGLAEGDEQF
>TRBV7-2|TRBJ1-5
ASSLSWDQPQH
>TRBV11-2|TRBJ2-3
ASSWGDTPLTQY
>TRBV7-2|TRBJ2-7
ASSLPVVTYEQY
>TRBV5-1|TRBJ1-1
ASRDGNTEAF
>TRBV28|TRBJ2-1
ASSLYLAANNEQF
>TRBV5-6|TRBJ2-4
ASSPWTVWGKNIQY
>TRBV20-1|TRBJ2-7
SARKGSPPYEQY
>TRBV9|TRBJ2-3
ASSDGVTSGSTDTQY
>TRBV30|TRBJ2-7
AWSMDGPSYEQY
>TRBV5-1|TRBJ2-2
ASVRDRNTGELF